The sample holds many counts of the clone carrying this TCR beta chain. V shed 5 bases, J shed 5 bases, and the junction held 6 bases outside the gene matches. The CDR3 runs to 16 residues. Germline CDR1 and CDR2: SGHTA and FQGNSA. This specimen belongs to a study of early T cells in non-severe SARS-CoV-2 infection. Each CDR3 protein gets one entry after TCRdb re-called the 5' RACE reads with MiXCR. This sample has 25,000 to 35,000 distinct CDR3 sequences; 5.1% occur once, and the top ten carry 2.5% to 3%. This chain links TRBV7-2 with TRBJ2-5; TRBD2 aligns across 15 bases. Sample: whole blood. The TCR sequence derives from an adult who was a healthcare worker with PCR-confirmed SARS-CoV-2 infection or an uninfected control (not recorded which). This CDR3 is CASSPGTSGRLETQYF. DNA for the CDR3: TGTGCCAGCAGCCCCGGGACTAGCGGGAGGTTGGAGACCCAGTACTTC.